Listed below are T cell receptor beta chains from one sample, sequenced in a study of CD8 T cells in ankylosing spondylitis. TCRdb used MiXCR to reprocess the 5' RACE reads, holding one entry per CDR3 protein. Among over 450,000 distinct CDR3 sequences listed, over 9.5% were seen once. The specimen was blood, either unsorted or a sorted T cell fraction (not recorded which). These receptor sequences come from a male donor with ankylosing spondylitis. Each CDR3 is given with its conserved first and last residue. D genes are given only for firm matches. Expanded clones are given a class, and other clones once, few, many or no size at all.

clone_size	j_call	v_call	d_call	cdr3_length	cdr3_aa	cdr3_nt
few	TRBJ2-3	TRBV20-1	NA	14	CSAAVSSLGDTQYF	TGCAGTGCAGCTGTGTCTTCCCTCGGCGATACGCAGTATTTT
few	TRBJ2-1	TRBV9	TRBD2	14	CASSVSGTVDEQFF	TGTGCCAGCAGCGTTAGCGGGACGGTGGATGAGCAGTTCTTC
NA	TRBJ2-5	TRBV5-1	TRBD1	16	CASSIVYRGPGETQYF	TGCGCCAGCAGCATCGTGTACAGGGGGCCGGGAGAGACCCAGTACTTC
few	TRBJ2-7	TRBV2	TRBD1	12	CASSATGLEQYF	TGTGCCAGCAGTGCGACAGGGCTCGAGCAGTACTTC
many	TRBJ2-1	TRBV27	TRBD1	17	CASSDDKGAGSYNEQFF	TGTGCCAGCAGTGATGATAAGGGGGCTGGCTCCTACAATGAGCAGTTCTTC
NA	TRBJ2-2	TRBV11-2	NA	13	CASTEWSTGELFF	TGTGCCAGCACCGAGTGGTCTACCGGGGAGCTGTTTTTT
NA	TRBJ2-6	TRBV30	NA	17	CAWTRERGGSGANVLTF	TGTGCCTGGACCCGGGAGAGGGGGGGGTCTGGGGCCAACGTCCTGACTTTC
NA	TRBJ2-5	TRBV2	NA	14	CASSVGQYQETQYF	TGTGCCAGCAGTGTTGGACAGTACCAAGAGACCCAGTACTTC
many	TRBJ2-3	TRBV11-3	TRBD2	14	CASSYGRSTDTQYF	TGTGCCAGCAGCTACGGGAGGAGCACAGATACGCAGTATTTT
NA	TRBJ2-7	TRBV3-1	NA	15	CASSYRGGGSYEQYF	TGTGCCAGCAGCTATAGGGGTGGAGGCTCCTACGAGCAGTACTTC
few	TRBJ2-5	TRBV7-2	TRBD2	15	CASPKRGGGQETQYF	TGTGCCAGCCCAAAAAGGGGCGGGGGCCAAGAGACCCAGTACTTC
few	TRBJ2-3	TRBV11-3	TRBD2	13	CAGAGGDTDTQYF	TGTGCCGGAGCGGGAGGGGACACAGATACGCAGTATTTT
NA	TRBJ2-1	TRBV28	NA	13	CASSSYRVTEQFF	TGTGCCAGCAGTTCCTACAGGGTTACTGAGCAGTTCTTC